A single T cell receptor (beta chain) is shown here with its context. Its cognate antigen is unknown. V gave up 5 bases and J gave up 5 bases; unmatched junction bases: 2. The CDR3 extends over 13 amino acids. Assay: immunoSEQ multiplex PCR; the TCRdb copy retains only in-frame clones and omits some. The sample holds more than 400,000 clones, 80% to 95% seen once. These data belong to a study of Ad26.COV2.S vaccination and SARS-CoV-2 variants. Overall study context: Of the COV1001 trial arms, the Ad26.COV2.S arm included the donor.

Study conclusions and caveats: CD8+ and CD4+ T cells specific for spike reportedly responded with substantial breadth after vaccination.

The treatment denotes: roughly 18 received Ad26.COV2.S at low or high dose, single or two shots; about 5 received placebo; per-sample allocation not given. The samples were gathered on day 63 after the first injection of vaccine or placebo. The donor was a Boston adult aged 18-55 years. J is TRBJ2-3 and V is TRBV12-3 or TRBV12-4, with TRBD1 identical over 9 bases. The sequencing here drew on peripheral blood, taken in a trial of Ad26.COV2.S vaccine versus placebo. This sequence was found in a person aged 18-65 years who received the Ad26.COV2.S COVID-19 vaccine or a placebo. CDR3 nucleotides: TGTGCCAGCAGTCCGGGACAGGGAGATACGCAGTATTTT. Translated, it gives CASSPGQGDTQYF.